Shown below are 30 T cell receptor beta chains from a single sample sequenced in a study of human T cells and chemical hapten exposure. One entry per CDR3 protein, called by TCRdb with MiXCR from the RACE reads. The repertoire has 85,000 or so distinct CDR3 sequences, about 11% of them found once; the top ten carry 3.5% to 4.5%. Specified time point: patch test 1, 2 weeks after DPC sensitization. Treatment specified: therapeutic diphenylcyclopropenone sensitization with weekly scalp DPC. Material: whole blood, obtained in connection with sensitization to the hapten diphenylcyclopropenone (DPC). The receptors originated from a woman aged 45-65 years with alopecia areata. Some clones in this sample may be carry-over from other donors' samples.

At least ten counts were recorded for this clonotype. This chain connects TRBV12-3 or TRBV12-4 to TRBJ1-5, with a weak D call TRBD1 (5 bases). The CDR3 extends over 13 amino acids. V lost 4 bases and J 6 bases, leaving 10 bases between the germline ends. The CDR3 is CASSSGSSQPQHF. The CDR3 coding sequence is TGTGCCAGCAGTTCAGGGTCCTCTCAGCCCCAGCATTTT.

This clonotype occurred a few times. The CDR3 sequence: CSVKGAPDTDTQYF. CDR3 sequence (DNA): TGCAGTGTTAAGGGGGCGCCGGACACAGATACGCAGTATTTT. The chain links TRBV20-1 to TRBJ2-3, with 7 bases matching TRBD1. V shed 7 bases, J shed 2 bases, and the junction held 9 bases outside the gene matches. Per germline, CDR1 DFQATT and CDR2 SNEGSKA (reference sequence). This CDR3 comprises 14 residues.

This clonotype showed up just a few times. The DNA of the CDR3 is TGCAGCGTAGGGAGCGGGATTGACGCCTATGGCTACACCTTC. It is translated as CSVGSGIDAYGYTF. This chain uses TRBV29-1 with TRBJ1-2; the D is unclear. Germline V gene lookup returns CDR1 SQVTM and CDR2 ANQGSEA. V gave up 6 bases and J gave up 4 bases, with 18 bases separating them. The CDR3 consists of 14 residues.

The chain is built from TRBV28 and TRBJ2-7; TRBD2 is a possible D gene (6 bases). V was cut by 5 bases and J by 0 bases, with 17 bases left in between. Germline V lookup: CDR1 MDHEN, CDR2 SYDVKM. This CDR3 has 16 amino acids. CDR3 sequence reads: CASSSGAGRRSYEQYF. The CDR3 DNA reads as TGTGCCAGCAGTAGTGGGGCGGGACGGCGCTCCTACGAGCAGTACTTC.

This clonotype came up many times. V usage is TRBV7-9 and J usage is TRBJ2-3; 7 nucleotides agree with TRBD1. There are 16 residues in the CDR3. V was clipped by 5 bases and J by 4 bases; unmatched bases: 12. From germline, CDR1 is SEHNR and CDR2 FQNEAQ (reference sequence). The CDR3 DNA reads as TGTGCCAGCAGCCCACACGACAGGGCCGGGTCAGATACGCAGTATTTT. Residues: CASSPHDRAGSDTQYF.

This clonotype was picked up many times. The chain employs TRBV20-1 and TRBJ2-7; D is unclear. Deletions cut 1 base from V and 7 bases from J, with 8 bases between. The CDR3 is made up of 11 amino acids. Looked up from germline, CDR1 is DFQATT and CDR2 is SNEGSKA (reference sequence). CDR3 amino acids: CSARVMKEQYF. The CDR3 DNA is TGCAGTGCTAGAGTAATGAAGGAGCAGTACTTC.

The CDR3, as DNA: TGTGCCAGCAGTTTAACAGTGGGCTATGGCTACACCTTC. Translated, it gives CASSLTVGYGYTF. The rearrangement links TRBV27 to TRBJ1-2; D ambiguous. This CDR3 comprises 13 residues. The V end lost 2 bases, the J end lost 4 bases, and 8 bases lay between the germline ends. Germline loops: CDR1 MNHEY, CDR2 SMNVEV (reference sequence).

This clonotype was counted a few times. The rearrangement joins TRBV6-1 to TRBJ2-1; 9 bases align to TRBD1. CDR1 and CDR2 (germline): MNHNS, SASEGT. The CDR3 sequence is 14 residues long. The V gene end was trimmed by 5 bases and the J gene end by 6 bases; junction bases not matched to a gene: 5. The CDR3 loop reads CASSKGQGTNEQFF. The CDR3 nucleotides read TGTGCCAGCAGTAAGGGACAGGGAACCAATGAGCAGTTCTTC.

This clonotype was detected many times. V is TRBV18 and J is TRBJ2-7, with D perhaps TRBD1 (6 bases). Germline V CDR1 and CDR2: KGHSH, LQKENI. Trimming shortened V by 9 bases and J by 2 bases, and 14 bases separated the two germline ends. CDR3 length equals 13 residues. The DNA of the CDR3 is TGTGCCAGTTCCCAGGGGCAGCCCTACGAGCAGTACTTC. This encodes CASSQGQPYEQYF.

This clonotype was seen only a few times. This sequence joins TRBV6-5 and TRBJ2-7, with D possibly being TRBD1 (6 bases). V was pared by 0 bases and J by 6 bases, with 15 bases between. Per the germline V gene, CDR1 is MNHEY and CDR2 is SVGAGI. CDR3 length: 15 residues. For the CDR3, the DNA is TGTGCCAGCAGTTACTCAACAGGGCCCGCCCGCGAGCAGTACTTC. This sequence encodes CASSYSTGPAREQYF.

The rearrangement joins TRBV27 to TRBJ2-3; 9 nucleotides line up with TRBD2. CDR1 and CDR2 from the germline V gene are MNHEY and SMNVEV (reference sequence). The ends lost 4 bases at V and 2 bases at J; junction bases unmatched: 7. This CDR3 is built from 16 residues. The CDR3 is CASSSHSGSYTDTQYF. CDR3 DNA sequence: TGTGCCAGCAGTTCCCATAGCGGGAGCTACACAGATACGCAGTATTTT.

In this sample, this clonotype turned up a few times. The rearrangement links TRBV7-2 to TRBJ1-2, with 7 bases identical to TRBD1. This CDR3 has 13 residues. V trimming: 5 bases; J trimming: 6 bases; junction bases outside the gene matches: 6. Germline V lookup: CDR1 SGHTA, CDR2 FQGNSA. The CDR3 bases are TGTGCCAGCAGCCAGGACAGGAATGATGGCTACACCTTC. Protein product: CASSQDRNDGYTF.

This clonotype was recorded a few times. The J gene is TRBJ2-7, the V gene TRBV10-3; a possible D gene is TRBD1 (6 bases). From germline, CDR1 is ENHRY and CDR2 SYGVKD. The length of the CDR3 is 14 residues. V shed 3 bases and J shed 1 base, with 10 bases lying between them. The CDR3 bases are TGTGCCATCAGTGACAGACAGGAGTCCTACGAGCAGTACTTC. It yields the protein CAISDRQESYEQYF.

This clonotype was seen more than once but under ten times. CDR3 sequence reads: CASSVNEQYF. CDR3 sequence (DNA): TGTGCCAGCAGTGTTAACGAGCAGTACTTC. The chain couples TRBV28 to TRBJ2-7, with D uncertain. The CDR3 is made up of 10 amino acids. Between the trimmed V and J ends, which lost 5 bases and 5 bases, there was a span of 4 bases. Germline V gene data show CDR1 as MDHEN and CDR2 as SYDVKM.

J is TRBJ2-2 and V is TRBV5-1; tentatively, D is TRBD2 (6 bases). V shed 4 bases and J shed 6 bases, with 10 bases lying between them. This CDR3 has 13 amino acids. Germline V gene data show CDR1 as SGHRS and CDR2 as YFSETQ. CDR3 loop: CASSRLGSGELFF. Written as DNA, the CDR3 is TGCGCCAGCAGCCGACTAGGCTCCGGGGAGCTGTTTTTT.

In its sample, this clonotype was seen many times. The rearrangement joins TRBV3-1 to TRBJ1-2; D is uncertain. Per the germline V gene, CDR1 is LGHDT and CDR2 is YNNKEL (reference sequence). V was cut by 0 bases and J by 7 bases, with 12 bases left in between. CDR3 length: 14 residues. The CDR3 spells CASSQEMSSAGYTF. In nucleotides, the CDR3 is TGTGCCAGCAGCCAAGAAATGAGTTCGGCTGGCTACACCTTC.

In this sample, this clonotype turned up a few times. The rearrangement joins TRBV20-1 to TRBJ2-7; D gene ambiguous. Trimming took 0 bases from V and 0 from J, leaving 12 bases between them. This CDR3 has 15 residues. Germline V lookup: CDR1 DFQATT, CDR2 SNEGSKA (reference sequence). The CDR3 loop reads CSARDPRLSSYEQYF. The CDR3 DNA reads TGCAGTGCTAGAGATCCCCGATTAAGCTCCTACGAGCAGTACTTC.

This clonotype was seen a few times. The chain has TRBV7-9 and TRBJ2-1, with TRBD1 matching 9 bases. J gave up 9 bases and V 4 bases, and 10 bases lay outside the gene matches. The CDR3 runs to 15 residues. Germline V lookup: CDR1 SEHNR, CDR2 FQNEAQ (reference sequence). CDR3 nucleotide sequence: TGTGCCAGCAGCTCCCGGGACAGGGTAATTAGTGAGCAGTTCTTC. Amino acid sequence: CASSSRDRVISEQFF.

This clonotype was detected many times. The chain uses TRBV20-1 and TRBJ1-6, with 9 bases lining up with TRBD1. After removal of 0 bases from V and 9 bases from J, the junction contained 6 bases not matched to a gene. Germline V lookup: CDR1 DFQATT, CDR2 SNEGSKA (reference sequence). The CDR3 has 15 residues. CDR3 sequence: CSARDLGTGPSPLHF. The DNA of the CDR3 is TGCAGTGCTAGAGATCTAGGGACAGGGCCTTCACCCCTCCACTTT.

This chain joins TRBV29-1 and TRBJ1-2; 9 bases agree with TRBD1. The CDR3 has 12 amino acids. Germline V gene sequence: CDR1 SQVTM, CDR2 ANQGSEA. V trimming: 6 bases; J trimming: 4 bases; junction bases outside the gene matches: 3. The CDR3 region is CSVGTGPYGYTF. The DNA for the CDR3 is TGCAGCGTGGGGACAGGGCCCTATGGCTACACCTTC.

V usage is TRBV7-9 and J usage is TRBJ2-1; D gene ambiguous. The CDR3 loop spans 13 amino acids. Germline CDR1 SEHNR, CDR2 FQNEAQ (reference sequence). The V end was cut by 5 bases, the J end by 5 bases, with 10 bases between. The chain's CDR3 is CASSPGRNNEQFF. CDR3 sequence (DNA): TGTGCCAGCAGCCCTGGAAGAAACAATGAGCAGTTCTTC.

This clonotype was observed at least ten times. This rearrangement joins TRBV25-1 to TRBJ1-3; D gene uncertain. The CDR3 runs to 12 residues. Trimming took 4 bases from V and 0 from J, leaving 1 base between them. The germline gives CDR1 MGHDK, CDR2 SYGVNS. The CDR3 sequence is CASSVSGNTIYF. The CDR3, as DNA: TGTGCCAGCAGTGTCTCTGGAAACACCATATATTTT.

The chain has TRBV2 and TRBJ2-6, with 7 positions matching TRBD1. Germline CDR1 reads SNHLY; CDR2 reads FYNNEI. V lost 3 bases, J lost 0 bases, and 8 bases stayed unmatched. The CDR3 sequence is 18 residues long. CDR3 region: CASSEETGLTSGANVLTF. Written as DNA, the CDR3 is TGTGCCAGCAGTGAGGAGACAGGGTTGACCTCTGGGGCCAACGTCCTGACTTTC.

This clonotype has a count of ten or more. The V gene is TRBV20-1, the J gene TRBJ2-7, with D tentatively TRBD1 or TRBD2 (5 bases each). Trimming took 3 bases from V and 6 from J, leaving 18 bases between them. From germline, CDR1 is DFQATT and CDR2 SNEGSKA (reference sequence). The CDR3 has 14 residues. The CDR3 protein is CSARAWDPSGEQYF. For the CDR3, the DNA is TGCAGTGCTAGGGCTTGGGACCCGTCAGGCGAGCAGTACTTC.

This chain uses TRBV27 with TRBJ1-6, with TRBD1 as a possible D gene (5 bases). V was clipped by 3 bases and J by 9 bases, with 12 bases between them. Germline lookup yields CDR1 MNHEY and CDR2 SMNVEV (reference sequence). The CDR3 covers 14 residues. The CDR3 sequence is CASSFRQGISPLHF. CDR3 DNA: TGTGCCAGCAGTTTTCGCCAGGGAATTTCACCCCTCCACTTT.

The chain employs TRBV7-9 and TRBJ1-2, with D hard to call. V gave up 3 bases and J gave up 8 bases, with 13 bases separating them. Germline values: CDR1 SEHNR, CDR2 FQNEAQ (reference sequence). The CDR3 spans 13 residues. CDR3 coding DNA: TGTGCCAGCAGCTTGGAACAAGGAGAAGGCTACACCTTC. This translates into CASSLEQGEGYTF.

J is TRBJ1-5 and V is TRBV4-2; 7 nucleotides align to TRBD1. The CDR3 totals 15 residues. V dropped 0 bases and J dropped 2; count of bases not matched to a gene: 1. Germline loops: CDR1 LGHNA, CDR2 YNFKEQ. CDR3 protein: CASSQDGQGNQPQHF. CDR3 sequence (DNA): TGTGCCAGCAGCCAAGACGGACAGGGCAATCAGCCCCAGCATTTT.

In its sample, this clonotype was seen many times. The chain couples TRBV5-1 to TRBJ2-7; D possibly corresponds to TRBD1 (5 bases). This CDR3 is 14 amino acids long. Germline assignment: CDR1 SGHRS and CDR2 YFSETQ. V dropped 0 bases and J dropped 3 bases, with 10 bases sitting between them. CDR3 region: CASSLAVDSYEQYF. CDR3 coding DNA: TGCGCCAGCAGCTTGGCCGTCGACAGCTACGAGCAGTACTTC.

This clonotype was picked up a small number of times. This rearrangement joins TRBV5-1 to TRBJ2-5, with D hard to call. Trimming removed 0 bases from V and 4 bases from J, with 13 bases in between. Germline V CDR1 and CDR2: SGHRS, YFSETQ. The CDR3 runs to 15 residues. The CDR3 sequence is CASSLALVRRETQYF. The CDR3 nucleotides read TGCGCCAGCAGCTTGGCCCTTGTAAGGCGAGAGACCCAGTACTTC. The full variable domain, with the rest looked up from reference TRBV5-1 and TRBJ2-5, is KAGVTQTPRYLIKTRGQQVTLSCSPISGHRSVSWYQQTPGQGLQFLFEYFSETQRNKGNFPGRFSGRQFSNSRSEMNVSTLELGDSALYLCASSLALVRRETQYFGPGTRLLVL.

The rearrangement links TRBV6-2 or TRBV6-3 to TRBJ2-7; D is unresolved. Between the trimmed V and J ends, which lost 5 bases and 2 bases, there was a span of 16 bases. Per the germline V gene, CDR1 is MNHEY and CDR2 is SVGEGT. This CDR3 is built from 15 residues. The CDR3 DNA is TGTGCCAGCAGTCTCCAAAAGGGCGGACCCTACGAGCAGTACTTC. Translated: CASSLQKGGPYEQYF.